The clone carrying this T cell receptor beta chain was found once. Antigen unknown. These data are taken from a study of T cell responses to AZD1222 COVID-19 vaccine. Study-wide results and limits: White British people made up most donors, females outnumbered males, and clonal diversity was possibly underestimated.

Produced via immunoSEQ multiplex PCR; TCRdb's table is partial and in-frame only. Of roughly 130,000 clones in the sample, 80% to 95% were seen once. CDR1 is MNHEY and CDR2 is SVGEGT in the germline V gene. V lost 2 bases to trimming and J lost 0 bases, with 5 bases between them. The CDR3 is 13 amino acids. The sequence was collected from an adult in good health. The sample was peripheral blood, taken on day 0 of AZD1222 vaccination. The rearrangement joins TRBV6-2 or TRBV6-3 to TRBJ2-7; D not resolved. The CDR3 nucleotides are TGTGCCAGCAGTTACAGTAACTCCTACGAGCAGTACTTC. Amino acid sequence: CASSYSNSYEQYF.